The entry below describes one T cell receptor (beta chain). Its antigen is currently unknown. The record originates from a study of T cell responses to AZD1222 COVID-19 vaccine. Regarding the study as a whole: At baseline, seropositivity was found in only five or six AZD1222 recipients. White British donors predominated, females outnumbered males, and clonal diversity was possibly underestimated. A reported finding is that nearly half of spike-specific TCRs target unmutated variant regions. Spike-specific TCR breadth and depth both grew after two AZD1222 doses.

Trimming pared 7 bases from V and 4 bases from J, leaving 19 bases between. Germline CDR1 is KGHDR and CDR2 is SFDVKD. The CDR3 covers 16 residues. Data came from immunoSEQ multiplex PCR; TCRdb stores just in-frame clones and leaves some out. The profile shows fewer than 100,000 clones, 85% to 90% of them singletons. The sample consisted of peripheral blood, taken 28 days after the second AZD1222 dose. The origin of this receptor is an adult who received the AZD1222 COVID-19 vaccine. The chain uses TRBV24-1 and TRBJ2-1; D may be TRBD1 or TRBD2 (6 bases each). CDR3 sequence: CATRGDNSAGYNEQFF. CDR3 in DNA: TGTGCCACCAGGGGGGACAACTCGGCGGGGTACAATGAGCAGTTCTTC.